The 20 T cell receptor beta chains listed next were all sequenced from one sample in a study of regulatory T cells in long-lasting Graves disease. Time point noted: persistent/refractory GD, antithyroid drugs over 5 years with positive TRAb. The TCR library was made from RNA extracted from PBMCs. Sequencing libraries for TCR beta were prepared with iRepertoire HTBI primers and Arm-PCR of CDR3 regions. TCRdb itself ran the multiplex PCR reads through MiXCR, one entry per CDR3 protein. The table lists a few hundred thousand distinct CDR3 sequences, 20% to 25% of them singletons. The sequencing used peripheral blood mononuclear cells (PBMCs), collected when the disease was refractory, from a patient treated with antithyroid drugs. These receptors all stem from a female donor with Graves disease.

The V gene is TRBV6-2 or TRBV6-3, the J gene TRBJ2-1; 8 nucleotides agree with TRBD2. Trimming cost V 8 bases and J 3 bases; bases outside gene matches: 9. There are 15 residues in the CDR3. Germline V gives CDR1 MNHEY, CDR2 SVGEGT. CDR3 DNA: TGTGCCAGCGCACGTCGGGAGGGCCGCTACAATGAGCAGTTCTTC. Amino acid sequence: CASARREGRYNEQFF.

Only a few counts were recorded for this clonotype. The chain carries TRBV10-3 and TRBJ1-2; D gene unclear. This CDR3 is built from 12 residues. V was clipped by 1 base and J by 6 bases, with 6 bases between them. Per germline, CDR1 ENHRY and CDR2 SYGVKD. CDR3 loop: CAISEFVDGYTF. The CDR3 DNA sequence: TGTGCCATCAGTGAGTTCGTGGATGGCTACACCTTC.

This clonotype was seen more than once but under ten times. The V call is TRBV19, the J call TRBJ1-1; a possible D gene is TRBD1 (5 bases). Deletions cut 2 bases from V and 3 bases from J, with 10 bases between. Germline CDR1 is LNHDA and CDR2 is SQIVND (reference sequence). The CDR3 is 14 residues long. The CDR3 DNA reads as TGTGCCAGTAGTATACTGACAGTCCACACTGAAGCTTTCTTT. Translated: CASSILTVHTEAFF.

Many counts were recorded for this clonotype. The chain uses TRBV29-1 and TRBJ1-1; no definite D call. The germline gives CDR1 SQVTM, CDR2 ANQGSEA. Trimming shortened V by 7 bases and J by 0 bases, and 15 bases separated the two germline ends. The CDR3 has 14 residues. DNA for the CDR3: TGCAGCGGCCGTCACTTTCTCATGAACACTGAAGCTTTCTTT. Its translation: CSGRHFLMNTEAFF.

This clonotype is a singleton in its sample. This rearrangement joins TRBV20-1 to TRBJ1-1, with 9 bases aligning to TRBD1. The V segment lost 0 bases and the J segment 5 bases; nucleotides outside the gene matches: 10. Germline CDR1 is DFQATT and CDR2 is SNEGSKA (reference sequence). The CDR3 totals 16 residues. For the CDR3, the DNA is TGCAGTGCTAGAGATTGGGACAGGGCCCTGGGGACTGAAGCTTTCTTT. Protein product: CSARDWDRALGTEAFF.

The gene calls are TRBV7-2 and TRBJ2-1; D might be TRBD2 (5 bases). The CDR3 is 13 residues long. Per germline, CDR1 SGHTA and CDR2 FQGNSA. Trimming stripped 4 bases from V and 9 bases from J, with 13 bases between. The CDR3 reads CASSSLRVSEQFF. The DNA of the CDR3 is TGTGCCAGCAGCTCCCTGCGGGTTAGTGAGCAGTTCTTC.

V gene TRBV7-8 combines with J gene TRBJ1-2; 10 nucleotides align to TRBD1. The CDR3 spans 14 residues. V lost 1 base to trimming and J lost 8 bases; unmatched junction nucleotides: 4. The germline CDR1 and CDR2 sequences are SGHVS and FQNEAQ. DNA of the CDR3: TGTGCCAGCAGCTTAGTTGGACAGGGGGGAGGCTACACCTTC. Protein: CASSLVGQGGGYTF.

This clonotype was found many times. The J gene is TRBJ1-2, the V gene TRBV28, with 8 bases fitting TRBD1. CDR1 is MDHEN and CDR2 is SYDVKM in the germline V gene. With V trimmed by 1 base and J by 6 bases, 7 bases remained unmatched. The CDR3 consists of 15 residues. The DNA for the CDR3 is TGTGCCAGCAGTTTATCCCCACAGGGGGGGAATGGCTACACCTTC. Translated, it gives CASSLSPQGGNGYTF.

Ten or more counts support this clonotype. V is TRBV30 and J is TRBJ1-1; D gene ambiguous. Germline CDR1 is GTSNPN and CDR2 is SVGIG (reference sequence). V was trimmed by 4 bases and J by 0 bases, leaving 9 bases between them. The CDR3 spans 13 residues. The chain's CDR3 is CAWNEDMNTEAFF. CDR3 nucleotides: TGTGCCTGGAACGAGGATATGAACACTGAAGCTTTCTTT.

Ten or more counts support this clonotype. The chain couples TRBV20-1 to TRBJ1-1; D not resolved. Trimming removed 1 base at V and 4 bases at J, with 10 bases between. This CDR3 has 13 residues. In germline, CDR1 is DFQATT, CDR2 SNEGSKA (reference sequence). CDR3 sequence (DNA): TGCAGTGCTAGAGTAGGAAGGAGCACTGAAGCTTTCTTT. As protein: CSARVGRSTEAFF.

This clonotype occurred a few times. This sequence joins TRBV7-9 and TRBJ2-5; weak D call: TRBD2 (6 bases). The germline CDR1 and CDR2 sequences are SEHNR and FQNEAQ (reference sequence). Trimming took 5 bases from V and 7 from J, leaving 20 bases between them. The CDR3 is 15 residues long. The CDR3 DNA is TGTGCCAGCAGCGCGGGACGGCAGGGTTCAGCGACCCAGTACTTC. It yields the protein CASSAGRQGSATQYF. Looking up the rest from reference TRBV7-9 and TRBJ2-5 gives the full variable domain: DTGVSQNPRHKITKRGQNVTFRCDPISEHNRLYWYRQTLGQGPEFLTYFQNEAQLEKSRLLSDRFSAERPKGSFSTLEIQRTEQGDSAMYLCASSAGRQGSATQYFGPGTRLLVL.

The chain recombines TRBV20-1 with TRBJ1-2, with D tentatively TRBD1 (6 bases). Per germline, CDR1 DFQATT and CDR2 SNEGSKA (reference sequence). The ends were cut back, 3 bases at V and 6 bases at J, with 11 bases in the middle. This CDR3 comprises 12 residues. CDR3 sequence: CSASRGRNGYTF. The CDR3 coding sequence is TGCAGTGCTAGTCGGGGGCGGAATGGCTACACCTTC.

This clonotype turned up a few times. This rearrangement joins TRBV6-1 to TRBJ2-2, with 7 nucleotides matching TRBD2. Germline V lookup: CDR1 MNHNS, CDR2 SASEGT. This CDR3 has 22 amino acids. Trimming at V came to 2 bases and at J to 3 bases, leaving 24 bases not matched to a gene. This chain's CDR3 is CASSEWGVFGFSSGPYTGELFF. The CDR3 DNA follows: TGTGCCAGCAGTGAATGGGGGGTGTTCGGGTTTAGTAGCGGGCCTTACACCGGGGAGCTGTTTTTT.

This clonotype was seen a few times. The chain is built from TRBV5-8 and TRBJ1-3; TRBD1 matches 7 bases. CDR1 is SGHTS and CDR2 is YDEGEE in the germline V gene. Losses at the gene ends were 0 bases for V and 5 bases for J; bases not matched to a gene: 5. The length of the CDR3 is 15 residues. This CDR3 is CASSLGGTVRNTIYF. The CDR3 DNA is TGTGCCAGCAGCTTGGGCGGGACAGTCAGAAACACCATATATTTT.

V usage is TRBV19 and J usage is TRBJ1-1; 7 bases fit TRBD1. CDR3 length: 13 amino acids. The germline gives CDR1 LNHDA, CDR2 SQIVND (reference sequence). Trimming at V came to 4 bases and at J to 6 bases, leaving 5 bases not matched to a gene. The CDR3 region has the DNA TGTGCCAGTAGTACCGGACAGGCATCTGAAGCTTTCTTT. Residues: CASSTGQASEAFF.

The table lists this clonotype with a few counts. This chain uses TRBV27 with TRBJ1-1, with TRBD1 matching over 8 bases. The junction had 7 bases not matched to a gene; V was cut back by 6 bases and J by 4 bases. Germline V gene lookup returns CDR1 MNHEY and CDR2 SMNVEV (reference sequence). The CDR3 is made up of 14 amino acids. The CDR3 sequence: CASSLRGLVTEAFF. CDR3 in DNA: TGTGCCAGCAGCCTCAGGGGGCTGGTCACTGAAGCTTTCTTT.

This clonotype was detected only a few times. The V gene is TRBV2, the J gene TRBJ2-5; a weak D match, TRBD1 (6 bases). Germline V CDR1 and CDR2: SNHLY, FYNNEI. V was trimmed by 11 bases and J by 1 base, leaving 14 bases between them. The CDR3 totals 13 residues. In DNA form, the CDR3 reads TGTGCCGTGCCGACAGGCATCCAAGAGACCCAGTACTTC. It codes for CAVPTGIQETQYF.

There are many counts of this clonotype. The V gene is TRBV12-3 or TRBV12-4, the J gene TRBJ2-4, with D perhaps matching TRBD2 (5 bases). Trimming cost V 1 base and J 7 bases, with 11 bases left between them. The CDR3 has 14 amino acids. The CDR3 is CASSLEGGRNIQYF. CDR3 bases: TGTGCCAGCAGTTTAGAAGGAGGCAGGAACATTCAGTACTTC.

To note about this clonotype: Just one base apart from a much larger clone, this may be a read error. The conserved phenylalanine or tryptophan is not found at the CDR3 terminus, so this likely reflects a read error. The chain has TRBV28 and TRBJ2-7, with D unclear. The germline gives CDR1 MDHEN, CDR2 SYDVKM. The CDR3 extends over 17 amino acids. The V gene lost 7 bases and the J gene lost 3 bases, with 25 bases spanning the gap. CDR3 sequence (DNA): TGTGCCAGCACCTTTTCGACCGCTACCGAAAACTACTACGAGCAGTACTCC. The encoded protein is CASTFSTATENYYEQYS.

In its sample, this clonotype was seen many times. The gene calls are TRBV2 and TRBJ2-5, with TRBD1 identical over 9 bases. The CDR3 contains 14 residues. J was trimmed by 4 bases and V by 6 bases; bases with no gene match: 6. Per germline, CDR1 SNHLY and CDR2 FYNNEI. Written as DNA, the CDR3 is TGTGCCAGCAGGATCGACAGGGGGGGAGAGACCCAGTACTTC. It specifies CASRIDRGGETQYF.